Listed below are T cell receptor beta chains from one sample, sequenced in a study of cytotoxic CD8 clonotypes in ibrutinib-treated CLL. Measured with immunoSEQ multiplex PCR; TCRdb has only the in-frame clones, and not every one. The sample has roughly 250,000 clones; about three quarters are singletons. Material: PBMCs, obtained after 24 months of ibrutinib treatment. These receptors were obtained from a human donor with chronic lymphocytic leukemia. Each CDR3 is given with its conserved first and last residue.

>TRBV5-1
CASRVDWETQYF
>TRBV7-8
CASSLGSGGGNTIYF
>TRBV10-3
CAIRGDRDNYEQYF
>TRBV4-3
CASSQDRRGDTYEQYF
>TRBV9
CASSEGLAGGYEQYF
>TRBV19
CASSPKSQGTYEQYF
>TRBV4-3
CASRDRGQETQYF
>TRBV14
CASSQGQWNTGELFF
>TRBV6-6
CASSYMGQSYEQYF
>TRBV27
CASSSPGLATDTQYF
>TRBV7-9
CASSLSGTGVYEQYF
>TRBV27
CASSTRTGSSYNEQFF
>TRBV29-1
CSVRVTGVSGYTF
>TRBV2
CASTQTEKLFF
>TRBV6-5
CASSYSVGNEQYF
>TRBV7-7
CASSLALGTTYEQYF
>TRBV29-1
CSVDPDGTDEQFF
>TRBV28
CASSRGQGAFF
>TRBV5-1
CASSFGGSLEQYF
>TRBV2
CASSEWGSGSSGELFF
>TRBV6-5
CASKWTGGFPTEAFF
>TRBV6-5
CASSFHRVGTEAFF